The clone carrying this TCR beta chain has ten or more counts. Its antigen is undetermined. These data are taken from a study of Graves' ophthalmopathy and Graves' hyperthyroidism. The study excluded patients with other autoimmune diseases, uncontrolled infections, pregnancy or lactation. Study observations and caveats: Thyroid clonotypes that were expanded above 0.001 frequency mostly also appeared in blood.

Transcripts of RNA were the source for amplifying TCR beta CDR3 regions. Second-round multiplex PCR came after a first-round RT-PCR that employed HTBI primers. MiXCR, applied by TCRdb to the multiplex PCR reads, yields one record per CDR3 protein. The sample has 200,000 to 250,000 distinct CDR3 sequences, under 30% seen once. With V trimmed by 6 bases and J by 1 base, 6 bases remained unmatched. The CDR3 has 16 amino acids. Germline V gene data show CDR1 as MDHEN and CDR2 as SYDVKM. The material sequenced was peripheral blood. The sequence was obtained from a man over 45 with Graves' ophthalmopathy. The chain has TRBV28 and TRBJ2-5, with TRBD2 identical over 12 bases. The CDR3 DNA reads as TGTGCCAGCAGCACACGACTAGCGGGAGCCCAAGAGACCCAGTACTTC. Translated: CASSTRLAGAQETQYF. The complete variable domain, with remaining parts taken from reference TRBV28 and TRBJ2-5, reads DVKVTQSSRYLVKRTGEKVFLECVQDMDHENMFWYRQDPGLGLRLIYFSYDVKMKEKGDIPEGYSVSREKKERFSLILESASTNQTSMYLCASSTRLAGAQETQYFGPGTRLLVL.